Reported below is one TCR beta chain. Its antigen remains unidentified. Then a second PCR, running roughly 6 to 12 cycles, was carried out with a sample-barcoded 5' primer and a J-beta primer mix. Unique molecular identifiers of 12 random nucleotides labeled each cDNA. TCRdb re-called the 5' RACE reads through MiXCR, storing one row per CDR3 protein. The repertoire consists of about 760,000 distinct CDR3 sequences, with about 61% occurring once and the leading ten covering roughly 24%. This record comes from a study of blood T cells in healthy people across ages. Whole-study findings and limits: The recorded TCR beta diversity per million T cells decreased in a roughly linear manner with age.

Trimming took 2 bases from V and 8 from J, leaving 9 bases between them. Germline CDR1 and CDR2: SEHNR and FQNEAQ (reference sequence). This CDR3 region has 13 residues. The J gene is TRBJ2-2, the V gene TRBV7-9; D not certain. This TCR came from a man aged 35-49 years in good health. The sequenced material came from blood. The CDR3 loop reads CASSLYSRGELFF. In DNA, the CDR3 is TGTGCCAGCAGCTTATACAGTCGGGGGGAGCTGTTTTTT.